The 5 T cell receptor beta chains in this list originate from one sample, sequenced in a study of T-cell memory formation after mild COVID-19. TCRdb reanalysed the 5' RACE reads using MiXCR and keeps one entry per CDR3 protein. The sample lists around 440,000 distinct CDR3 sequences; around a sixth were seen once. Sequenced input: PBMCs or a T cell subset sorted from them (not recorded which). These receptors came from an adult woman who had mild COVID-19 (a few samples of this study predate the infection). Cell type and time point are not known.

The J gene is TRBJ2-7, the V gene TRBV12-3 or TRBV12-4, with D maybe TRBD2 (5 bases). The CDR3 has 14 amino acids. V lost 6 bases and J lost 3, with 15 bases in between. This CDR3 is CASSRNGVFYEQYF. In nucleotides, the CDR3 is TGTGCCAGCAGCCGCAACGGGGTTTTCTACGAGCAGTACTTC.

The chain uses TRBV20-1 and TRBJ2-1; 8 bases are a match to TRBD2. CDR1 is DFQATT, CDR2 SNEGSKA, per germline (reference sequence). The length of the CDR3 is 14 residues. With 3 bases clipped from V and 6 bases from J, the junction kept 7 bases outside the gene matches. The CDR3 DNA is TGCAGTGCTAGCGAGCGGGAGAGAATCAATGAGCAGTTCTTC. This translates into CSASERERINEQFF.

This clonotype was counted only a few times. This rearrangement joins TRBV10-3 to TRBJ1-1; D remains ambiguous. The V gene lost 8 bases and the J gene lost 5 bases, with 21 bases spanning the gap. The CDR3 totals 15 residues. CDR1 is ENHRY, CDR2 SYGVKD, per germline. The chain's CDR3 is CAIGEEGIFRTEAFF. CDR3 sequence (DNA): TGTGCCATCGGGGAGGAGGGAATTTTCAGGACTGAAGCTTTCTTT.

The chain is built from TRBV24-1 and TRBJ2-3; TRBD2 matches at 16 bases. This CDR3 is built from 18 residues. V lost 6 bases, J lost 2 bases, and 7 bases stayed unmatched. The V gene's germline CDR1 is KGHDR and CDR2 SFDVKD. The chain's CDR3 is CATSQGLAGGLITDTQYF. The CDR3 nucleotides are TGTGCCACCAGTCAGGGACTAGCGGGAGGGCTCATCACAGATACGCAGTATTTT.

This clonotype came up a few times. Here the CDR3 reads CASSLKGRGDNQPQHF. The DNA of the CDR3 is TGTGCCAGCAGTTTAAAAGGCAGGGGGGACAATCAGCCCCAGCATTTT. The rearrangement joins TRBV12-3 or TRBV12-4 to TRBJ1-5, with TRBD1 identical over 7 bases. The CDR3 is 16 residues long. Trimming removed 2 bases from V and 3 bases from J; junction bases left unmatched: 7.